This T cell receptor beta chain is drawn from a study of cytomegalovirus exposure and HLA in healthy donors. Whole-study context: Unique TCRs numbering about 87 million, obtained from HLA-typed donors, made up an early data release. Study-wide findings and caveats: By HLA locus, TCR association rates varied in a later analysis, with DRB1 showing the most and HLA-C the fewest. The HLA-A and HLA-B alleles of most subjects were reportedly predicted accurately from TCR beta sequences. Listed as cytomegalovirus-associated were 170 or so TCR beta chains.

The CDR3 runs to 15 residues. CDR1 is SNHLY, CDR2 FYNNEI, per germline. V was clipped by 8 bases and J by 2 bases, with 19 bases between them. As for this clone: The antigen is unknown.

The study ran its PCR with 60 Vbeta and 13 Jbeta primers. Assay used: immunoSEQ multiplex PCR; TCRdb lists only in-frame clones, some missing. The data include some 71,000 clones; the top ten clones carry about 1.7%. V gene TRBV2 combines with J gene TRBJ2-7, with D tentatively TRBD1 (6 bases). This TCR was sampled from a woman in her thirties in good health and CMV-seronegative. Sequencing was carried out using PBMCs. CDR3 residues: CASAPVYGQTYEQYF. The CDR3 coding sequence is TGTGCCAGCGCACCGGTTTATGGACAGACCTACGAGCAGTACTTC.